This entry features one TCR beta chain sequence. Its antigen is unidentified. Clones were read by immunoSEQ multiplex PCR, and TCRdb kept only the in-frame ones, dropping some. This table holds 130,000 to 150,000 clones, 80% to 90% found once. This specimen belongs to a study of cytomegalovirus exposure and HLA in healthy donors. Findings and limits, study-wide: Associated with cytomegalovirus, according to the listing, were approximately 160 TCR beta chains.

The receptor comes from a young man in good health and CMV-seropositive. Sequencing was carried out using PBMCs.

This CDR3 reads CASFEQGAFEQYF. In DNA, the CDR3 is TGTGCCAGCTTTGAACAGGGGGCGTTCGAGCAGTACTTC. The gene calls are TRBV5-6 and TRBJ2-7, with 9 positions matching TRBD1. The CDR3 consists of 13 residues. Germline-derived CDR1 and CDR2 are SGHDT and YYEEEE. V lost 7 bases and J lost 6; bases outside the gene matches: 8.